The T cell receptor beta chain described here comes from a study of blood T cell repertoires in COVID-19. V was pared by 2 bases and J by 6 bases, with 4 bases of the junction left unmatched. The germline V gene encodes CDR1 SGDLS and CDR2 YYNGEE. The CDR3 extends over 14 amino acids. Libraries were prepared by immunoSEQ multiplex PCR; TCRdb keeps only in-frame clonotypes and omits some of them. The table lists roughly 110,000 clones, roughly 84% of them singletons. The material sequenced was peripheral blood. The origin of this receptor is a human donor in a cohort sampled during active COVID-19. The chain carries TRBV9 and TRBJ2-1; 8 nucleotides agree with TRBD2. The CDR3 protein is CASSVSSGLNEQFF. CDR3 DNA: TGTGCCAGCAGCGTCTCTAGCGGGCTCAATGAGCAGTTCTTC. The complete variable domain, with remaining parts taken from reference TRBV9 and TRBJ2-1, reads DSGVTQTPKHLITATGQRVTLRCSPRSGDLSVYWYQQSLDQGLQFLIQYYNGEERAKGNILERFSAQQFPDLHSELNLSSLELGDSALYFCASSVSSGLNEQFFGPGTRLTVL.